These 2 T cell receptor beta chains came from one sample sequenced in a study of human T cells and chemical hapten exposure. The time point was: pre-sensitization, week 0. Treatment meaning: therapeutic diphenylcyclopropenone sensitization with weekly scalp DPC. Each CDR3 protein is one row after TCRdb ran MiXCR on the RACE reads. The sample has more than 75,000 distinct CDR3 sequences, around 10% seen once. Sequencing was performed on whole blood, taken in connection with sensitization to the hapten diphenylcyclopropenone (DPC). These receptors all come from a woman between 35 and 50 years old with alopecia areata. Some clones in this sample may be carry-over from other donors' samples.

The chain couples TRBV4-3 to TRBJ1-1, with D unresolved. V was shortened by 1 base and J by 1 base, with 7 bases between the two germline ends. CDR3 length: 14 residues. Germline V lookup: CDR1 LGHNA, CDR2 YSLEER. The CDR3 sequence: CASSQVQWNTEAFF. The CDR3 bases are TGCGCCAGCAGCCAAGTCCAATGGAACACTGAAGCTTTCTTT.

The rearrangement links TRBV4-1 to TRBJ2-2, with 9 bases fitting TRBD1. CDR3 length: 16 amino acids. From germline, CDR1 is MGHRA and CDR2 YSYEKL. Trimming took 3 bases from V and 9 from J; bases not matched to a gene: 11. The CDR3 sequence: CASSHIPTTGGRELFF. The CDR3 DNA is TGCGCCAGCAGCCATATTCCCACTACAGGGGGCCGGGAGCTGTTTTTT.